The sequence of this T cell receptor beta chain was determined in a study of blood T cell repertoires in COVID-19. About the research overall: Whether acute or convalescent, the COVID-19 samples came from the United States, Italy and Spain. In each case, the material was cDNA or gDNA derived from T cells, B-cell-depleted T cells, or PBMCs.

Methods used by the authors: From reference gene primer amplification, estimates of nucleated cell counts were derived. The table came from immunoSEQ multiplex PCR; TCRdb's copy has only in-frame clones and leaves some out. The D gene and trimming were derived from the DNA, and the V and J assignments and clone size from that table. The profile covers roughly 140,000 clones, with 75% to 90% appearing a single time and under 2.5% taken by the ten largest. V lost 3 bases and J lost 7; bases outside the gene matches: 5. Germline loops: CDR1 DFQATT, CDR2 SNEGSKA (reference sequence). This CDR3 comprises 13 residues.

Input material: peripheral blood. The TCR was taken from a man between 65 and 79 years old with acute or convalescent COVID-19. The V gene is TRBV20-1, the J gene TRBJ2-2, with 7 positions matching TRBD1. Here the CDR3 reads CSASRGLGGELFF. In nucleotides, the CDR3 is TGCAGTGCTAGTAGGGGGCTAGGCGGGGAGCTGTTTTTT.